This T cell receptor beta chain was observed in a study of Ad26.COV2.S vaccination and SARS-CoV-2 variants. The overall study: Ad26.COV2.S, an intramuscular injection, was given once or twice 56 days apart.

As for treatment: some 20 received Ad26.COV2.S at low or high dose, single or two shots; about 5 received placebo; per-sample allocation not given. On day 63 after the first injection, vaccine and placebo recipients gave samples. An Ad26 vector expressing Wuhan-strain SARS-CoV-2 spike constituted the vaccine. As to this clone: Other DNA sequences within the sample encode an identical CDR3.

Only in-frame clones appear in the TCRdb table, and some are missing; sequencing was by immunoSEQ multiplex PCR. The repertoire holds 440,000 or so clones, roughly nine tenths seen once, with over 1.5% in the top ten. This clonotype was obtained from a person aged 18 to 59 who received the Ad26.COV2.S COVID-19 vaccine or a placebo. The material was peripheral blood, obtained in a trial of Ad26.COV2.S vaccine versus placebo.

DNA for the CDR3: TGTGCCAGCTCACCACCGGGGGGCCCCGGGGAGCTGTTTTTT. It specifies CASSPPGGPGELFF. The chain links TRBV18 to TRBJ2-2; D tentatively fits TRBD1 or TRBD2 (6 bases each). V was shortened by 0 bases and J by 6 bases, with 8 bases between the two germline ends. The germline gives CDR1 KGHSH, CDR2 LQKENI. This CDR3 has 14 amino acids. Variable domain in full (rest from reference TRBV18 and TRBJ2-2): NAGVMQNPRHLVRRRGQEARLRCSPMKGHSHVYWYRQLPEEGLKFMVYLQKENIIDESGMPKERFSAEFPKEGPSILRIQQVVRGDSAAYFCASSPPGGPGELFFGEGSRLTVL.